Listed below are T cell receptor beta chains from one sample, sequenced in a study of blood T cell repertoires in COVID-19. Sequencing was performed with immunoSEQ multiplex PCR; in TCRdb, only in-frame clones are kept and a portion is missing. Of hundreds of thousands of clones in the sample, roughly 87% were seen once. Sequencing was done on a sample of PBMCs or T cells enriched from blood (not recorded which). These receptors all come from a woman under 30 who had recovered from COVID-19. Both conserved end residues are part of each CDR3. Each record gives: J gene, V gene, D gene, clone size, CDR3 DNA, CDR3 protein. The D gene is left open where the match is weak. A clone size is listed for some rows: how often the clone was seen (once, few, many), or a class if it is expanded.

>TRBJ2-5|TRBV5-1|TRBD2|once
TGCGCCAGCAGCTCTAGCGGGGGACAAGAGACCCAGTACTTC
CASSSSGGQETQYF
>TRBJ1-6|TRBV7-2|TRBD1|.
TGTGCCAGCAGCTTAGGAGGGACAGTTAATTCACCCCTCCACTTT
CASSLGGTVNSPLHF
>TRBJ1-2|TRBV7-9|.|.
TGTGCCAGCAGCTTAGCGATGAGGGCTGGAGGCTACACCTTC
CASSLAMRAGGYTF
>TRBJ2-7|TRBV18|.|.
TGTGCCAGCTCACCACCTAATGAGGCGACCGCCGAGCAGTACTTC
CASSPPNEATAEQYF
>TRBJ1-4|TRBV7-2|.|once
TGTGCCAGCAGCCGGGACATCCGAGATGAAAAACTGTTTTTT
CASSRDIRDEKLFF
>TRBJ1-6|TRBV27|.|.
TGTGCCAGCAGTCTTACAGGGATTAATTCACCCCTCCACTTT
CASSLTGINSPLHF
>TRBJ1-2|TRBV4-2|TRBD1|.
TGTGCCAGCAGCCAAGATGGGACAGGAATCTATGGCTACACCTTC
CASSQDGTGIYGYTF
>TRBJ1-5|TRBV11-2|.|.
TGTGCCAGCAGCTTCCCCCGACAGTCTTTAGGGGGTTATCAGCCCCAGCATTTT
CASSFPRQSLGGYQPQHF
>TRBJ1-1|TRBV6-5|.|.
TGTGCCAGCAGGCGAACAGGGAGGGGGGCTTTCTTT
CASRRTGRGAFF
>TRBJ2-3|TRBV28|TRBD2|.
TGTGCCAGCAGTTTATGGAGCGGGGGAACCACAGATACGCAGTATTTT
CASSLWSGGTTDTQYF
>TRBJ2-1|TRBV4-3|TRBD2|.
TGCGCCAGCAGCCAAGACGAGCGGGGAAATGAGCAGTTCTTC
CASSQDERGNEQFF
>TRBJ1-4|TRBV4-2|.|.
TGTGCCAGCAGCCAAGGTGGGGGGGATAATGAAAAACTGTTTTTT
CASSQGGGDNEKLFF